The rows below give T cell receptor beta chains drawn from one sample of a study of blood T cells in healthy people across ages. TCRdb passed the 5' RACE reads through MiXCR, listing each CDR3 protein once. The sample records 1.5 million to 2 million distinct CDR3 sequences, 49% being singletons. Sequenced sample: blood. The receptors originated from a woman aged 35 to 49 in good health. CDR3s include the opening cysteine and the closing phenylalanine or tryptophan. A D gene is named only where the DNA matches it firmly. The size field is filled for only some rows; it gives once, few, many or a size class.

abundance	v_gene	d_gene	j_gene	CDR3aa	CDR3nt
.	TRBV4-1	TRBD2	TRBJ2-7	CASSQGDRLAGNEQYF	TGCGCCAGCAGCCAAGGGGACAGACTAGCGGGGAACGAGCAGTACTTC
few	TRBV9	.	TRBJ2-1	CASSVDGGTSTGSYNEQFF	TGTGCCAGCAGCGTAGATGGGGGGACTTCAACAGGGTCCTACAATGAGCAGTTCTTC
.	TRBV11-2	.	TRBJ2-7	CASSLVSRGIYEQYF	TGTGCCAGCAGCTTAGTTTCCAGGGGTATCTACGAGCAGTACTTC
few	TRBV9	TRBD2	TRBJ2-1	CASSALYLAGGQSSYNEQFF	TGTGCCAGCAGCGCCTTGTATCTAGCGGGGGGGCAGAGCTCCTACAATGAGCAGTTCTTC
many	TRBV12-3/TRBV12-4	TRBD1	TRBJ2-3	CASSLGGQFTDTQYF	TGTGCCAGCAGTCTTGGGGGACAGTTCACAGATACGCAGTATTTT
once	TRBV10-3	TRBD2	TRBJ2-7	CAIRSPVLASYEQYF	TGTGCCATCAGATCTCCCGTACTAGCGTCCTACGAGCAGTACTTC
few	TRBV28	.	TRBJ2-3	CASETRGTRGRSQYF	TGTGCCAGCGAGACCCGTGGGACCCGAGGGCGATCGCAGTATTTT
.	TRBV28	TRBD2	TRBJ2-4	CASSGRAENIQYF	TGTGCCAGCTCGGGGAGGGCGGAAAACATTCAGTACTTC
.	TRBV29-1	.	TRBJ1-2	CSAERGAGGYTF	TGCAGCGCGGAACGGGGGGCGGGTGGCTACACCTTC
.	TRBV21-1	.	TRBJ2-3	CASSKAGVERKGTDTQYF	TGTGCCAGCAGCAAAGCGGGTGTCGAGCGGAAAGGCACAGATACGCAGTATTTT
.	TRBV11-2	.	TRBJ2-5	CASSLDYGRNNEQYF	TGTGCCAGCAGCTTAGATTATGGTAGGAACAATGAGCAGTACTTC
.	TRBV29-1	.	TRBJ1-5	CSVEAVGQISNQPQHF	TGCAGCGTTGAAGCCGTCGGACAAATTAGCAATCAGCCCCAGCATTTT
.	TRBV28	.	TRBJ2-1	CASSPKVGGRYNERFF	TGTGCCAGCAGCCCGAAGGTCGGGGGGCGGTACAATGAGCGGTTCTTC
.	TRBV7-9	.	TRBJ1-1	CASSSPDGTNTEAFF	TGTGCCAGCAGCTCCCCGGACGGGACGAACACTGAAGCTTTCTTT
few	TRBV5-1	.	TRBJ2-5	CASSVTQETQYF	TGCGCCAGCAGCGTAACCCAAGAGACCCAGTACTTC
.	TRBV6-6	.	TRBJ2-1	CASSHIGEQFF	TGTGCCAGCAGTCACATTGGTGAGCAGTTCTTC
.	TRBV28	.	TRBJ1-2	CARSDPGRREGYTF	TGTGCCCGCAGTGATCCGGGAAGGAGGGAAGGCTACACCTTC
few	TRBV12-3/TRBV12-4	TRBD1	TRBJ2-7	CASSLLDRANGEQYF	TGTGCCAGCAGTTTGTTGGACAGGGCGAACGGCGAGCAGTACTTC